The 10 T cell receptor beta chains listed next were all sequenced from one sample in a study of T cell responses to AZD1222 COVID-19 vaccine. The method was immunoSEQ multiplex PCR; TCRdb's version includes in-frame clones alone and lacks a portion of them. The table records about 120,000 clones, about 91% of them present only once. Source: peripheral blood, taken on day 0 of AZD1222 vaccination. Receptor source: an adult in good health.

The V and J genes are TRBV18 and TRBJ1-1; D is unresolved. V lost 1 base and J lost 7, with 10 bases in between. CDR3 length equals 13 residues. Germline V gene lookup returns CDR1 KGHSH and CDR2 LQKENI. CDR3 amino acids: CASSPQGSGEAFF. The CDR3 DNA reads TGTGCCAGCTCACCACAAGGGTCGGGTGAAGCTTTCTTT.

The CDR3 reads CASRDRDYGYTF. CDR3 bases: TGTGCCAGTAGGGACAGAGATTATGGCTACACCTTC. V is TRBV19 and J is TRBJ1-2; a weak D match, TRBD1 (6 bases). Between the trimmed V and J ends, which lost 6 bases and 5 bases, there was a span of 10 bases. Germline V gives CDR1 LNHDA, CDR2 SQIVND (reference sequence). The CDR3 contains 12 residues.

The chain links TRBV5-4 to TRBJ1-5, with 7 bases aligning to TRBD1. V shed 4 bases, J shed 5 bases, and the junction held 3 bases outside the gene matches. The V gene's germline CDR1 is SGHNT and CDR2 YYREEE (reference sequence). The length of the CDR3 is 13 residues. This chain's CDR3 is CASSKDRDQPQHF. The CDR3 nucleotides read TGTGCCAGCAGCAAAGACAGGGATCAGCCCCAGCATTTT.

V and J are TRBV5-1 and TRBJ2-2; 12 nucleotides match TRBD1. V gave up 2 bases and J gave up 3 bases; unmatched junction bases: 8. CDR1 is SGHRS, CDR2 YFSETQ, per germline. This CDR3 comprises 18 residues. CDR3 in DNA: TGCGCCAGCAGCTTCACCCCCGGGACAGGGGGCGACACCGGGGAGCTGTTTTTT. This encodes CASSFTPGTGGDTGELFF.

V gene TRBV6-1 combines with J gene TRBJ1-4, with 9 bases lining up with TRBD1. With V trimmed by 4 bases and J by 0 bases, 12 bases remained unmatched. Germline V gene lookup returns CDR1 MNHNS and CDR2 SASEGT. The CDR3 is 19 residues long. CDR3 nucleotides: TGTGCCAGCAGTGCGGTGGGACAGGGAGCAATTGCAACTAATGAAAAACTGTTTTTT. This codes for CASSAVGQGAIATNEKLFF.

The CDR3 DNA sequence: TGTGCCAGCAGTTTCGACAGGGACTATGGCTACACCTTC. This gives the protein CASSFDRDYGYTF. The chain has TRBV6-5 and TRBJ1-2; 7 bases are a match to TRBD1. Germline V gene lookup returns CDR1 MNHEY and CDR2 SVGAGI. J was trimmed by 3 bases and V by 4 bases; bases with no gene match: 2. The CDR3 extends over 13 amino acids.

The rearrangement links TRBV18 to TRBJ2-3, with 9 positions matching TRBD2. CDR3 length: 15 amino acids. V gave up 1 base and J gave up 4 bases; unmatched junction bases: 3. Germline V gives CDR1 KGHSH, CDR2 LQKENI. The CDR3 spells CASSPRGRVPDTQYF. CDR3 bases: TGTGCCAGCTCACCACGCGGGAGGGTCCCAGATACGCAGTATTTT. Based on the CDR3 plus reference TRBV18 and TRBJ2-3, the full variable domain is NAGVMQNPRHLVRRRGQEARLRCSPMKGHSHVYWYRQLPEEGLKFMVYLQKENIIDESGMPKERFSAEFPKEGPSILRIQQVVRGDSAAYFCASSPRGRVPDTQYFGPGTRLTVL.

A remark on this clone: At one boundary the junction diverges from the germline segment, which might be a read error. This chain connects TRBV28 to TRBJ1-5; D unresolved. CDR1 is MDHEN, CDR2 SYDVKM, per germline. The CDR3 totals 14 residues. In DNA form, the CDR3 reads TGTGCCAGCAGCCCACCGACACCGGTCGAAACCAGATATTTT. It translates to CASSPPTPVETRYF.

The CDR3, as DNA: TGTGCCAGCAGCCCCCCCGGCGGGGAGACCCAGTACTTC. This encodes CASSPPGGETQYF. The chain recombines TRBV7-2 with TRBJ2-5, with D perhaps TRBD2 (5 bases). CDR3 length: 13 amino acids. The ends were cut back, 5 bases at V and 5 bases at J, with 12 bases in the middle. Germline CDR1 is SGHTA and CDR2 is FQGNSA.

The chain joins TRBV7-9 to TRBJ1-1; 8 nucleotides line up with TRBD1. V trimming: 6 bases; J trimming: 1 base; junction bases outside the gene matches: 4. CDR1 and CDR2 (germline): SEHNR, FQNEAQ (reference sequence). This CDR3 contains 14 residues. Here the CDR3 DNA reads TGTGCCAGCAGTCCGGGACAGGAGAACACTGAAGCTTTCTTT. Encoded protein: CASSPGQENTEAFF.